The source of this T cell receptor (beta chain) is a study of human T cells and chemical hapten exposure. Study summary: Sensitization used 2% DPC on around 2 cm by around 2 cm upper inner arm skin.

This clonotype was seen ten or more times. Its antigen is not known. Time point specified: pre-sensitization, week 0. As to treatment: therapeutic diphenylcyclopropenone sensitization with weekly scalp DPC. Donation of samples came from alopecia patients who were 18 to 70 years old and suitable for DPC. From whole blood left unfractionated, total RNA was extracted. Germline CDR1 and CDR2: SQVTM and ANQGSEA. This CDR3 region has 10 residues. V lost 7 bases, J lost 5 bases, and 6 bases lay in between. TCRdb itself ran the RACE reads through MiXCR, one entry per CDR3 protein. This sample yields around 350,000 distinct CDR3 sequences, of which 5.5% are seen a single time; around 8.6% belongs to the top ten. Study-level points and caveats: Versus controls, expanded TCRs had significantly more large CDR3 similarity clusters.

The V call is TRBV29-1, the J call TRBJ2-4; D ambiguous. This receptor was obtained from a woman aged 18 to 35 with alopecia areata. Some clones in this sample may be carry-over from other donors' samples. The specimen comprised whole blood, sampled in connection with sensitization to the hapten diphenylcyclopropenone (DPC). CDR3 DNA: TGCAGCGCTTTCCAAAACATTCAGTACTTC. As protein: CSAFQNIQYF. Complete variable domain (other parts from reference TRBV29-1 and TRBJ2-4): SAVISQKPSRDICQRGTSLTIQCQVDSQVTMMFWYRQQPGQSLTLIATANQGSEATYESGFVIDKFPISRPNLTFSTLTVSNMSPEDSSIYLCSAFQNIQYFGAGTRLSVL.